One sample yielded the 4 T cell receptor beta chains listed below, sequenced in a study of T-cell reconstitution after alpha-beta-depleted transplantation in children. Preparation of the TCRbeta library involved a method that used unique molecular identifiers. TCRdb independently ran MiXCR on the PCR reads; one entry per CDR3 protein. Among 440,000 or so distinct CDR3 sequences, over 40% were seen once, and the ten largest hold around 29%. Here the sequenced sample was PBMCs, taken before TCRalphabeta/CD19-depleted stem cell transplant. The receptors here all came from a girl aged 2 to 10 with aplastic anemia, due to receive a stem cell transplant.

This clonotype was detected only once. The V gene is TRBV27, the J gene TRBJ2-2, with 7 bases aligning to TRBD2. CDR3 length: 16 amino acids. The junction had 15 bases not matched to a gene; V was cut back by 8 bases and J by 6 bases. Germline V gives CDR1 MNHEY, CDR2 SMNVEV (reference sequence). In nucleotides, the CDR3 is TGTGCCAGCTCCCTTCACTCGGGGGGAAGGGCCGGGGAGCTGTTTTTT. As protein: CASSLHSGGRAGELFF.

J is TRBJ2-3 and V is TRBV9; weak D call: TRBD2 (7 bases). The CDR3 extends over 15 amino acids. Deletions cut 0 bases from V and 5 bases from J, with 13 bases between. Germline V gene lookup returns CDR1 SGDLS and CDR2 YYNGEE. CDR3 DNA: TGTGCCAGCAGCGTAGAGGGGGGGCGAGGAGATACGCAGTATTTT. The encoded protein is CASSVEGGRGDTQYF. The complete variable domain, with remaining parts taken from reference TRBV9 and TRBJ2-3, reads DSGVTQTPKHLITATGQRVTLRCSPRSGDLSVYWYQQSLDQGLQFLIQYYNGEERAKGNILERFSAQQFPDLHSELNLSSLELGDSALYFCASSVEGGRGDTQYFGPGTRLTVL.

In this sample, this clonotype turned up many times. This sequence joins TRBV14 and TRBJ1-1; possibly TRBD1 for D (6 bases). This CDR3 is built from 16 residues. V lost 1 base, J lost 1 base, and 13 bases lay in between. CDR1 and CDR2 (germline): SGHDN, FVKESK. CDR3 DNA sequence: TGTGCCAGCAGCCAAGGGTTAGGACAGCCGAACACTGAAGCTTTCTTT. This sequence encodes CASSQGLGQPNTEAFF.

The genes are TRBV5-8 and TRBJ2-3, with no clear D. V lost 6 bases and J lost 4, with 12 bases in between. The germline gives CDR1 SGHTS, CDR2 YDEGEE. The CDR3 runs to 13 residues. The CDR3 spells CASTLYGSDTQYF. CDR3 in DNA: TGTGCCAGCACCCTCTACGGGTCAGATACGCAGTATTTT. Full variable domain (outside the CDR3, taken from reference TRBV5-8 and TRBJ2-3): EAGVTQSPTHLIKTRGQQATLRCSPISGHTSVYWYQQALGLGLQFLLWYDEGEERNRGNFPPRFSGRQFPNYSSELNVNALELEDSALYLCASTLYGSDTQYFGPGTRLTVL.